This T cell receptor (beta chain) was captured by sequencing in a study of Ad26.COV2.S vaccination and SARS-CoV-2 variants. Whole-study context: In the COV1001 trial, the donor was in the Ad26.COV2.S arm.

Treatment described: roughly 19 received Ad26.COV2.S at low or high dose, single or two shots; 5 received placebo; per-sample allocation not given. Collection of the samples took place on day 63 after the first injection of vaccine or placebo. This clone was counted at least ten times. Per germline, CDR1 LGHDT and CDR2 YNNKEL (reference sequence). This CDR3 has 17 amino acids. Trimming left V 2 bases short and J 0 bases short, with 17 bases between. The protocol was immunoSEQ multiplex PCR, while the TCRdb copy is restricted to in-frame clones and leaves out a portion. The sample consists of 440,000 or so clones, about 90% of them appearing once.

The TCR sequence derives from a person aged 18-60 years who received the Ad26.COV2.S COVID-19 vaccine or a placebo. The chain recombines TRBV3-1 (or the pseudogene TRBV3-2) with TRBJ2-7; TRBD1 is a possible D gene (6 bases). This sample comprised peripheral blood, obtained in a trial of Ad26.COV2.S vaccine versus placebo. CDR3 amino acids: CASSQKHRETFSYEQYF. As DNA, the CDR3 is TGTGCCAGCAGCCAAAAGCACAGGGAGACCTTCTCCTACGAGCAGTACTTC.